The rows below give T cell receptor beta chains drawn from one sample of a study of CD8+CD57+ T cells in acquired aplastic anemia. TCRdb passed the reads through MiXCR, listing each CDR3 protein once. The sample yields more than 250,000 distinct CDR3 sequences, approximately 82% seen once. The sequenced sample was sorted CD4+, CD8+, or CD8+CD57+ T cells (not recorded which) from PBMCs. These receptors were obtained from a human donor with aplastic anemia. The CDR3 runs from the conserved cysteine through the conserved F or W. Not every row has a clone size; where given, it reads once, few, many or a size class.

clone_size	v_call	cdr3_length	cdr3_aa
few	TRBV9	15	CASSVGSDTQNFQFF
.	TRBV5-1	15	CASSLVATSANEQFF
.	TRBV5-6	15	CASSLGGASSYEQYF
.	TRBV10-3	18	CAISEMNSGGDLRNEQFF
once	TRBV5-4	14	CASSFTDRPDTQYF
.	TRBV19	14	CASSGRSSYNEQFF
.	TRBV15	15	CATSRERKGGDEQYF
.	TRBV9	14	CASSVADYPLVNTF
.	TRBV9	16	CASSVEGDPNVGCYTF
few	TRBV10-3	12	CAIRGQNNEQFF
.	TRBV7-9	16	CASSLPGSGGTHEQFF
.	TRBV19	14	CASGSKLAHYEQYF
.	TRBV15	11	CATSRGEGYTF
.	TRBV10-3	13	CAISDIAGHVLTF
.	TRBV7-6	17	CASSLRETQYFGTEQFF
.	TRBV9	18	CASSVEDYPLVNRGKAFF
.	TRBV7-9	15	CASSLVPGEQFDGFF